These 26 T cell receptor beta chains originate from one sample sequenced in a study of blood T cell repertoires in COVID-19. TCRdb's copy holds only in-frame clones and misses some; the assay was immunoSEQ multiplex PCR. The table includes about 210,000 clones, under 90% detected once. The sample comprised peripheral blood. The source is an elderly woman with COVID-19, enrolled during active disease.

The gene calls are TRBV7-2 and TRBJ2-1; 8 bases agree with TRBD2. Germline V gives CDR1 SGHTA, CDR2 FQGNSA. The CDR3 has 17 residues. Unmatched junction bases numbered 5, after V lost 1 base and J lost 0 bases. As DNA, the CDR3 is TGTGCCAGCAGCTTAGAGCGGGGGCTGAGCTCCTACAATGAGCAGTTCTTC. It yields the protein CASSLERGLSSYNEQFF.

This clone is a singleton in its sample. V is TRBV5-5 and J is TRBJ2-7, with D maybe TRBD2 (6 bases). Germline CDR1 SGHKS, CDR2 YYEKEE (reference sequence). This CDR3 contains 16 residues. Trimming took 4 bases from V and 3 from J, leaving 20 bases between them. Here the CDR3 DNA reads TGTGCCAGCAGCCGTGGCCCACGCGGGGCCTACTACGAGCAGTACTTC. The encoded protein is CASSRGPRGAYYEQYF.

J is TRBJ1-2 and V is TRBV3-1 (or the pseudogene TRBV3-2); perhaps TRBD1 as D (5 bases). Between the trimmed V and J ends, which lost 0 bases and 8 bases, there was a span of 13 bases. This CDR3 is built from 14 residues. The germline V gene encodes CDR1 LGHDT and CDR2 YNNKEL (reference sequence). The CDR3 protein is CASSQDKARGGYTF. Here the CDR3 DNA reads TGTGCCAGCAGCCAAGATAAGGCCCGGGGGGGCTACACCTTC.

V is TRBV10-1 and J is TRBJ2-3, with D unclear. This CDR3 comprises 14 residues. Germline V gives CDR1 WNHNN, CDR2 SYGVQD (reference sequence). V gave up 1 base and J gave up 1 base, with 6 bases separating them. CDR3 nucleotide sequence: TGCGCCAGCAGTGAGTATGTCGGCACAGATACGCAGTATTTT. It yields the protein CASSEYVGTDTQYF.

The chain recombines TRBV10-1 with TRBJ1-1, with D unresolved. The ends were cut back, 2 bases at V and 12 bases at J, with 13 bases in the middle. The CDR3 is 12 amino acids. Germline V gene sequence: CDR1 WNHNN, CDR2 SYGVQD (reference sequence). CDR3 nucleotides: TGCGCCAGCAGTGAGCGAGATGCGGAGACTTTCTTT. Amino acids: CASSERDAETFF.

V gene TRBV5-5 combines with J gene TRBJ1-1; 8 bases line up with TRBD1. The germline gives CDR1 SGHKS, CDR2 YYEKEE (reference sequence). The trim removed 6 bases at V and 8 bases at J, leaving 15 bases unmatched. The CDR3 is made up of 15 amino acids. Here the CDR3 DNA reads TGTGCCAGCACCCCAAGGACAGGGACGGCGATCGAAGCTTTCTTT. Protein: CASTPRTGTAIEAFF.

V is TRBV18 and J is TRBJ2-5, with TRBD1 identical over 7 bases. The CDR3 covers 14 residues. Germline V lookup: CDR1 KGHSH, CDR2 LQKENI. Trimming took 4 bases from V and 2 from J; bases not matched to a gene: 4. The CDR3 sequence is CASSLGQPQETQYF. The CDR3 bases are TGTGCCAGCTCACTGGGACAGCCGCAAGAGACCCAGTACTTC.

This CDR3 reads CASSGQANSPLHF. The CDR3 DNA sequence: TGCGCCAGCAGTGGACAGGCCAATTCACCCCTCCACTTT. The rearrangement links TRBV10-2 to TRBJ1-6; a possible D gene is TRBD1 (6 bases). The CDR3 consists of 13 residues. V was trimmed by 4 bases and J by 7 bases, leaving 8 bases between them. Germline CDR1 is WSHSY and CDR2 is SAAADI.

The chain links TRBV11-2 to TRBJ2-1, with 8 nucleotides matching TRBD2. Per the germline V gene, CDR1 is SGHAT and CDR2 is FQNNGV. V shed 4 bases and J 4 bases; nucleotides not matched to a gene: 9. The CDR3 extends over 16 amino acids. CDR3 loop: CASSSFRGGVYNEQFF. CDR3 DNA sequence: TGTGCCAGCAGCTCATTTCGGGGGGGCGTATACAATGAGCAGTTCTTC. Full variable domain (outside the CDR3, taken from reference TRBV11-2 and TRBJ2-1): EAGVAQSPRYKIIEKRQSVAFWCNPISGHATLYWYQQILGQGPKLLIQFQNNGVVDDSQLPKDRFSAERLKGVDSTLKIQPAKLEDSAVYLCASSSFRGGVYNEQFFGPGTRLTVL.

The gene calls are TRBV7-6 and TRBJ1-1; 9 bases are a match to TRBD1. The CDR3 is 15 residues long. Germline lookup yields CDR1 SGHVS and CDR2 FNYEAQ. Germline trimming cut 5 bases from V and 3 bases from J; bases unmatched to any gene: 7. The CDR3 DNA follows: TGTGCCAGCAGCCGAAACACAGGGGGCTACACTGAAGCTTTCTTT. Translating it yields CASSRNTGGYTEAFF.

The gene calls are TRBV3-1 (or the pseudogene TRBV3-2) and TRBJ2-6; D perhaps matches TRBD2 (6 bases). The ends were cut back, 0 bases at V and 0 bases at J, with 15 bases in the middle. The CDR3 is made up of 19 amino acids. Per germline, CDR1 LGHDT and CDR2 YNNKEL (reference sequence). The CDR3 is CASSQDLKEGPSGANVLTF. The DNA for the CDR3 is TGTGCCAGCAGCCAAGATCTCAAGGAGGGACCCTCTGGGGCCAACGTCCTGACTTTC.

This clone was counted a few times. V and J are TRBV5-1 and TRBJ1-2; TRBD1 matches at 7 bases. The V segment lost 0 bases and the J segment 6 bases; nucleotides outside the gene matches: 2. Germline CDR1 is SGHRS and CDR2 is YFSETQ. CDR3 length: 13 amino acids. CDR3 bases: TGCGCCAGCAGCTTGGAAGGGGGCCATGGCTACACCTTC. This gives the protein CASSLEGGHGYTF.

This clone was recorded only once. The chain links TRBV3-1 (or the pseudogene TRBV3-2) to TRBJ1-2, with TRBD1 identical over 8 bases. From germline, CDR1 is LGHDT and CDR2 YNNKEL (reference sequence). The length of the CDR3 is 15 residues. Trimming took 5 bases from V and 3 from J; bases not matched to a gene: 8. This CDR3 is CASSAPSGGYYGYTF. In nucleotides, the CDR3 is TGTGCCAGCAGCGCACCTTCAGGGGGCTACTATGGCTACACCTTC.

The chain employs TRBV30 and TRBJ2-5, with 7 bases identical to TRBD1. The CDR3 sequence is 12 residues long. The V gene end was trimmed by 3 bases and the J gene end by 4 bases; junction bases not matched to a gene: 2. CDR1 is GTSNPN and CDR2 is SVGIG in the germline V gene (reference sequence). In nucleotides, the CDR3 is TGTGCCTGGAGAAACAGGGGAGAGACCCAGTACTTC. Its translation is CAWRNRGETQYF.

The J gene is TRBJ2-5, the V gene TRBV7-2, with 15 bases that match TRBD2. The junction had 8 bases not matched to a gene; V was cut back by 0 bases and J by 6 bases. This CDR3 has 18 amino acids. Germline assignment: CDR1 SGHTA and CDR2 FQGNSA. For the CDR3, the DNA is TGTGCCAGCAGCTTAGCGCGAGGGACTAGCGGGGGGCGGCAGACCCAGTACTTC. This translates into CASSLARGTSGGRQTQYF.

The chain employs TRBV5-1 and TRBJ1-2, with TRBD1 matching over 10 bases. The CDR3 spans 14 residues. Germline loops: CDR1 SGHRS, CDR2 YFSETQ. V dropped 8 bases and J dropped 6; count of bases not matched to a gene: 10. Here the CDR3 reads CASSLGQGKDGYTF. CDR3 sequence (DNA): TGCGCCAGTTCCCTGGGACAGGGGAAAGATGGCTACACCTTC.

The V call is TRBV10-3, the J call TRBJ2-1; 9 nucleotides align to TRBD2. The CDR3 covers 15 residues. V lost 4 bases to trimming and J lost 7 bases; unmatched junction nucleotides: 8. Looked up from germline, CDR1 is ENHRY and CDR2 is SYGVKD. This chain's CDR3 is CAISGRGGALNEQFF. CDR3 coding DNA: TGTGCCATCAGTGGGCGCGGGGGGGCCTTGAATGAGCAGTTCTTC.

The CDR3 nucleotides read TGTGCCAGCTCAGCGATACGGGATTCCTACAATGAGCAGTTCTTC. It encodes CASSAIRDSYNEQFF. The V and J genes are TRBV18 and TRBJ2-1, with D possibly being TRBD2 (5 bases). The CDR3 extends over 15 amino acids. Germline V CDR1 and CDR2: KGHSH, LQKENI. Trimming removed 5 bases at V and 1 base at J, with 12 bases between.

The chain combines TRBV28 with TRBJ1-2, with 8 bases that match TRBD1. Germline assignment: CDR1 MDHEN and CDR2 SYDVKM. The V segment lost 5 bases and the J segment 4 bases; nucleotides outside the gene matches: 3. The CDR3 extends over 13 amino acids. The CDR3: CASSQGQVYGYTF. The CDR3 coding sequence is TGTGCCAGCAGTCAGGGACAGGTCTATGGCTACACCTTC.

This clone was found a few times. This chain joins TRBV2 and TRBJ1-2; D possibly corresponds to TRBD1 (5 bases). Germline loops: CDR1 SNHLY, CDR2 FYNNEI. The CDR3 spans 13 residues. With 2 bases removed from V and 8 bases from J, the gap between germline ends came to 12 bases. CDR3 residues: CASSESAGNGYTF. The CDR3, as DNA: TGTGCCAGCAGTGAATCGGCAGGGAACGGCTACACCTTC.

The chain joins TRBV7-2 to TRBJ2-7, with a weak D call TRBD1 (6 bases). The V gene's germline CDR1 is SGHTA and CDR2 FQGNSA. V lost 3 bases, J lost 9 bases, and 12 bases lay in between. The CDR3 loop spans 12 amino acids. CDR3 amino acids: CASSFTGQRQYV. In DNA, the CDR3 is TGTGCCAGCAGCTTTACTGGACAGCGGCAGTACGTC.

This sequence joins TRBV6-2 or TRBV6-3 and TRBJ1-5; 12 bases fit TRBD1. Trimming cost V 0 bases and J 6 bases; bases outside gene matches: 6. This CDR3 spans 17 amino acids. Germline-derived CDR1 and CDR2 are MNHEY and SVGEGT. The CDR3: CASSYSRGTGGFQPQHF. The CDR3 DNA is TGTGCCAGCAGTTACTCGAGGGGGACAGGGGGCTTTCAGCCCCAGCATTTT.

This clone was observed a handful of times. J is TRBJ2-3 and V is TRBV10-2; 10 nucleotides agree with TRBD2. This CDR3 region has 17 residues. The germline gives CDR1 WSHSY, CDR2 SAAADI. V dropped 1 base and J dropped 5; count of bases not matched to a gene: 9. In nucleotides, the CDR3 is TGCGCCAGCAGTGAGTTTCTCAGCGGGGGGGCAAGAGATACGCAGTATTTT. Translating gives CASSEFLSGGARDTQYF.

V is TRBV10-2 and J is TRBJ1-5; possibly TRBD1 for D (6 bases). V lost 5 bases to trimming and J lost 4 bases, with 12 bases between them. The germline V gene encodes CDR1 WSHSY and CDR2 SAAADI. The CDR3 is 14 residues long. The CDR3 sequence: CASSFRDINQPQHF. The CDR3 nucleotides are TGCGCCAGCAGTTTCCGGGACATTAATCAGCCCCAGCATTTT.

This clone showed up just a few times. The chain joins TRBV28 to TRBJ1-6; 8 bases line up with TRBD1. The junction had 6 bases not matched to a gene; V was cut back by 6 bases and J by 5 bases. This CDR3 region has 15 residues. Germline values: CDR1 MDHEN, CDR2 SYDVKM. The CDR3 sequence is CASRIGQGDNSPLHF. The CDR3, as DNA: TGTGCCAGCAGGATCGGACAGGGAGATAATTCACCCCTCCACTTT. Full variable domain (remainder filled in from reference TRBV28 and TRBJ1-6): DVKVTQSSRYLVKRTGEKVFLECVQDMDHENMFWYRQDPGLGLRLIYFSYDVKMKEKGDIPEGYSVSREKKERFSLILESASTNQTSMYLCASRIGQGDNSPLHFGNGTRLTVT.

The rearrangement uses TRBV5-4 and TRBJ2-5; TRBD2 matches 7 bases. Germline lookup yields CDR1 SGHNT and CDR2 YYREEE (reference sequence). CDR3 length equals 14 residues. The trim removed 4 bases at V and 0 bases at J, leaving 3 bases unmatched. CDR3 nucleotide sequence: TGTGCCAGCAGCCCCCGGGGGGACCAAGAGACCCAGTACTTC. Translating it yields CASSPRGDQETQYF.